This TCR beta chain was observed in a study of blood T cell repertoires in COVID-19. Trimming took 4 bases from V and 3 from J; bases not matched to a gene: 3. There are 14 residues in the CDR3. CDR1 SGHTA and CDR2 FQGNSA come from the germline V gene. In the authors' methods: It was from reference gene primer amplification that nucleated cell counts were estimated. The table came from immunoSEQ multiplex PCR; TCRdb's copy has only in-frame clones and leaves some out. That table gives V, J and clone size, and the DNA gave D and trimming. The table includes some 73,000 clones, about four fifths detected once.

Sequenced material: peripheral blood. The sequence was collected from a human donor in a cohort sampled during active COVID-19. The rearrangement links TRBV7-2 to TRBJ2-7, with 10 bases aligning to TRBD2. In nucleotides, the CDR3 is TGTGCCAGCAGCTCTCGGACTAGCGGCTACGAGCAGTACTTC. Protein: CASSSRTSGYEQYF. The complete variable domain, with remaining parts taken from reference TRBV7-2 and TRBJ2-7, reads GAGVSQSPSNKVTEKGKDVELRCDPISGHTALYWYRQSLGQGLEFLIYFQGNSAPDKSGLPSDRFSAERTGGSVSTLTIQRTQQEDSAVYLCASSSRTSGYEQYFGPGTRLTVT.